Below are 27 T cell receptor beta chains sequenced from a single sample in a study of T cells expressing NK-cell markers. Following a re-call of the 5' RACE reads, TCRdb has one entry per CDR3 protein and lacks DNA. Here the sample table reports 550,000 or so distinct CDR3 sequences. The sequencing input was blood T cells: a sorted CD56 or NKG2C T cell subset, CD4+ or CD8+ T cells, or bulk PBMC T cells (not recorded which). These receptors were collected from a man younger than 30 in good health.

CDR3 sequence: CAISGTGGLETQYF. V gene TRBV10-3 combines with J gene TRBJ2-5; as DNA is missing, the TRBD1 call by TCRdb cannot be tested. The germline gives CDR1 ENHRY, CDR2 SYGVKD. CDR3 size: 14 residues.

The J gene is TRBJ2-5, the V gene TRBV20-1; TCRdb selects TRBD1, and the lack of DNA leaves this call unchecked. The CDR3 consists of 13 residues. CDR1 and CDR2 (germline): DFQATT, SNEGSKA (reference sequence). Here the CDR3 reads CSARDVPPVTQYF.

This sequence joins TRBV4-3 and TRBJ2-3; TCRdb gives TRBD1 as the D gene, but with no DNA this cannot be confirmed. Germline CDR1 is LGHNA and CDR2 is YSLEER. The CDR3 consists of 14 residues. CDR3: CASSQVKGTDTQYF.

The chain combines TRBV7-2 with TRBJ1-2; the D call from TCRdb, TRBD1, cannot be confirmed without DNA. Germline-derived CDR1 and CDR2 are SGHTA and FQGNSA. This CDR3 spans 13 amino acids. The CDR3 loop reads CASSLVGHSDYTF. The full variable domain, rest sourced from reference TRBV7-2 and TRBJ1-2, is GAGVSQSPSNKVTEKGKDVELRCDPISGHTALYWYRQSLGQGLEFLIYFQGNSAPDKSGLPSDRFSAERTGGSVSTLTIQRTQQEDSAVYLCASSLVGHSDYTFGSGTRLTVV.

The V gene is TRBV7-8, the J gene TRBJ1-4; TCRdb calls TRBD1, which cannot be checked without DNA. The CDR3 covers 16 residues. Germline V gives CDR1 SGHVS, CDR2 FQNEAQ. The CDR3 here is CASSSPRQGPNEKLFF.

The chain uses TRBV27 and TRBJ2-3; checking the TCRdb D call of TRBD2 is not possible without DNA. The CDR3 is 14 amino acids. Germline values: CDR1 MNHEY, CDR2 SMNVEV (reference sequence). The CDR3 here is CASADYSILGTQYF.

The chain carries TRBV10-2 and TRBJ2-3; TCRdb selects TRBD2, and the lack of DNA leaves this call unchecked. Germline loops: CDR1 WSHSY, CDR2 SAAADI. This CDR3 is 16 amino acids long. The CDR3 region is CASTGDERASTDTQYF.

J is TRBJ1-6 and V is TRBV12-3 or TRBV12-4; absent DNA, TCRdb's TRBD1 call cannot be checked. CDR3 size: 15 residues. CDR3 amino acids: CASSSWTGINSPLHF.

The chain uses TRBV5-5 and TRBJ2-1; the D gene TCRdb calls, TRBD2, cannot be checked with no DNA. The CDR3 totals 16 residues. CDR1 and CDR2 (germline): SGHKS, YYEKEE (reference sequence). CDR3 protein: CASSRTSGRSVSEQFF.

The V and J genes are TRBV5-1 and TRBJ2-7; there is no DNA to check the TCRdb D call of TRBD1. The germline V gene has CDR1 SGHRS and CDR2 YFSETQ. The CDR3 has 15 residues. The CDR3 here is CASSSDPGPSYEQYF.

The V and J genes are TRBV6-5 and TRBJ2-1. Looked up from germline, CDR1 is MNHEY and CDR2 is SVGAGI. CDR3 length equals 14 residues. CDR3 in amino acids: CASISGVSYNEQFF.

Here the CDR3 reads CASSQERLVAYNEQFF. The J gene is TRBJ2-1, the V gene TRBV14; the D gene TCRdb calls, TRBD2, cannot be checked with no DNA. The germline V gene encodes CDR1 SGHDN and CDR2 FVKESK. The CDR3 runs to 16 residues.

The chain is built from TRBV27 and TRBJ2-5. This CDR3 contains 15 residues. Germline V gives CDR1 MNHEY, CDR2 SMNVEV (reference sequence). The CDR3 sequence: CASQPGVAGQETQYF.

V usage is TRBV6-4 and J usage is TRBJ2-2; the TCRdb D gene call, TRBD1, has no DNA to confirm it. This CDR3 contains 14 residues. Per germline, CDR1 MRHNA and CDR2 SNTAGT. The CDR3 is CASRWAGDTGELFF.

The CDR3 spells CASSQTGSSGNEKLFF. J is TRBJ1-4 and V is TRBV7-2; lacking DNA, the TRBD1 call made by TCRdb goes unchecked. The germline V gene encodes CDR1 SGHTA and CDR2 FQGNSA. This CDR3 has 16 residues.

This sequence joins TRBV20-1 and TRBJ2-1; TCRdb calls TRBD2, which cannot be checked without DNA. The CDR3 spans 15 residues. Per germline, CDR1 DFQATT and CDR2 SNEGSKA (reference sequence). The CDR3 reads CSARDPGGRGNEQFF.

The V gene is TRBV20-1, the J gene TRBJ1-6; TCRdb designates TRBD1, a call that cannot be tested without DNA. The germline V gene encodes CDR1 DFQATT and CDR2 SNEGSKA (reference sequence). The CDR3 is made up of 15 amino acids. The CDR3 protein is CSAREDRSYNSPLHF.

The J gene is TRBJ1-3, the V gene TRBV11-2. The CDR3 length is 13 residues. Germline loops: CDR1 SGHAT, CDR2 FQNNGV. CDR3 amino acids: CASSLGRGNTIYF. Based on the CDR3 plus reference TRBV11-2 and TRBJ1-3, the full variable domain is EAGVAQSPRYKIIEKRQSVAFWCNPISGHATLYWYQQILGQGPKLLIQFQNNGVVDDSQLPKDRFSAERLKGVDSTLKIQPAKLEDSAVYLCASSLGRGNTIYFGEGSWLTVV.

The rearrangement links TRBV29-1 to TRBJ2-1; TCRdb names TRBD1, which stays unverified in the absence of DNA. Germline CDR1 and CDR2: SQVTM and ANQGSEA. The CDR3 is 16 amino acids. CDR3 in amino acids: CSVDLLPGQTYNEQFF.

The chain links TRBV13 to TRBJ1-5. Per germline, CDR1 PRHDT and CDR2 FYEKMQ (reference sequence). The CDR3 runs 14 residues. The CDR3 protein is CASSLGREYQPQHF.

This chain connects TRBV29-1 to TRBJ2-3; TCRdb's D gene call, TRBD2, goes unchecked for lack of DNA. Germline CDR1 reads SQVTM; CDR2 reads ANQGSEA. The CDR3 consists of 15 residues. The CDR3: CSVGWRAGSTDTQYF.

The chain has TRBV12-3 or TRBV12-4 and TRBJ2-3; TCRdb's D call of TRBD1 is untestable without DNA. The CDR3 is made up of 12 amino acids. This CDR3 is CASTLWGDTQYF.

V gene TRBV4-2 combines with J gene TRBJ2-7. CDR1 and CDR2 (germline): LGHNA, YNFKEQ. This CDR3 has 15 residues. This CDR3 reads CASSQEKLTNYEQYF.

This chain connects TRBV11-2 to TRBJ2-1; checking the TCRdb D call of TRBD2 is not possible without DNA. Germline CDR1 SGHAT, CDR2 FQNNGV. This CDR3 is 17 amino acids long. The CDR3 protein is CASSLGQASGPYNEQFF.

The chain joins TRBV7-3 to TRBJ2-7; TCRdb's D gene call, TRBD1, goes unchecked for lack of DNA. CDR1 SGHTA and CDR2 FQGTGA come from the germline V gene. This CDR3 comprises 15 residues. CDR3 residues: CASSLESGTAYEQYF.

The rearrangement links TRBV28 to TRBJ2-1; the TCRdb D gene call, TRBD2, has no DNA to confirm it. This CDR3 is 15 amino acids long. CDR1 and CDR2 (germline): MDHEN, SYDVKM. CDR3 amino acids: CASTTSGRVWNEQFF.

V and J are TRBV28 and TRBJ2-4; the D call from TCRdb, TRBD1, cannot be confirmed without DNA. Looked up from germline, CDR1 is MDHEN and CDR2 is SYDVKM. The CDR3 totals 20 residues. CDR3 loop: CASSLSPGQEGGLAKNIQYF.